This is a list of T cell receptor beta chains from one sample in a study of human T cells and chemical hapten exposure. TCRdb re-called the RACE reads through MiXCR, storing one row per CDR3 protein. The data contain about 70,000 distinct CDR3 sequences, about 6% of them seen just once; the ten biggest clones take up around 3.4%. The specimen sequenced was whole blood. Receptor source: a female donor in good health. Some clones in this sample may be carry-over from other donors' samples. Each CDR3 is given with its conserved first and last residue. The order of the fields is D gene, clone size, V gene, J gene, CDR3 DNA, CDR3 protein. A D gene is named only where the DNA matches it firmly. Clone size is not always given. Where it is, it says once, few, many or a class for expanded clones.

.,many,TRBV20-1,TRBJ2-1,TGCAGTGCTACCGATAGAGGCAATGAGCAGTTCTTC,CSATDRGNEQFF
.,few,TRBV12-3/TRBV12-4,TRBJ1-2,TGTGCCAGCAGTTCCGCGGACAGTGGAGATGGCTACACCTTC,CASSSADSGDGYTF
.,.,TRBV28,TRBJ1-4,TGTGCCAGCAGTTTAGAAAGTAATGAAAAACTGTTTTTT,CASSLESNEKLFF
.,many,TRBV7-9,TRBJ2-6,TGTGCCAGCAGCTTAGGCGCTGGGGCCAACGTCCTGACTTTC,CASSLGAGANVLTF
.,many,TRBV20-1,TRBJ2-3,TGCAGTGCTAGAGGGGGGAGAGTGACAGATACGCAGTATTTT,CSARGGRVTDTQYF
.,.,TRBV7-7,TRBJ2-5,TGTGCTAGCAGCTTAGACATGGCCGGGGAGGAGACCCAGTACTTC,CASSLDMAGEETQYF
.,many,TRBV20-1,TRBJ2-7,TGCAGTGCTAGAGATTATGATCGGGCAGTAAGCTCCTACGAGCAGTACTTC,CSARDYDRAVSSYEQYF
.,many,TRBV28,TRBJ1-2,TGTGCCAGCACCCTCGGGCCGCCTGGTAGGGGCTACACCTTC,CASTLGPPGRGYTF
TRBD1,many,TRBV6-1,TRBJ2-3,TGTGCCAGCAGCCCCGACAGGGACCGCACAGATACGCAGTATTTT,CASSPDRDRTDTQYF
.,many,TRBV20-1,TRBJ2-3,TGCAGTGCTAGAGATCGTGTTAGCACAGATACGCAGTATTTT,CSARDRVSTDTQYF
.,many,TRBV27,TRBJ1-6,TGTGCCAGCAGTTTGAGGCAGGCGTGGGAAGGTTCACCCCTCCACTTT,CASSLRQAWEGSPLHF
TRBD1,many,TRBV4-1,TRBJ1-1,TGCGCCAGCAGCCTATCGACAGGGACGGTCACTGAAGCTTTCTTT,CASSLSTGTVTEAFF
.,few,TRBV11-1,TRBJ2-4,TGTGCCAGCAGTCCTTCAATAGGGACACGCTCTACCAAAAACATTCAGTACTTC,CASSPSIGTRSTKNIQYF
.,few,TRBV10-2,TRBJ1-2,TGCGCCAGCAGTGAGTCGAACACCAACTATGGCTACACCTTC,CASSESNTNYGYTF
.,many,TRBV28,TRBJ1-1,TGTGCCAGCAGTTTATCGGGGGAGGGAGCTTTCTTT,CASSLSGEGAFF
.,many,TRBV6-1,TRBJ2-3,TGTGCCAGCAGTCCCACAGATACGCAGTATTTT,CASSPTDTQYF
TRBD1,.,TRBV7-3,TRBJ2-3,TGTGCCAGCAGCGATGGTACAGGGGACGAATCGCAGTATTTT,CASSDGTGDESQYF
.,.,TRBV7-9,TRBJ2-1,TGTGCCAGCAGCGAGCCGACTTACTACAATGAGCAGTTCTTC,CASSEPTYYNEQFF
.,.,TRBV7-8,TRBJ1-1,TGTGCCAGCAGCTTAGATAGACAGATGGAAGCTTTCTTT,CASSLDRQMEAFF
TRBD2,many,TRBV3-1,TRBJ2-1,TGTGCCAGCAGCCAAGCGGGGCGGGAGAGAGGTGAGCAGTTCTTC,CASSQAGRERGEQFF
.,.,TRBV28,TRBJ1-6,TGTGCCAGCAGTCCACCCTGGGACCCGGCGAGATATAATTCACCCCTCCACTTT,CASSPPWDPARYNSPLHF
.,few,TRBV2,TRBJ1-6,TGTGCCAGCAGTGACCCTACGTGGCAGGGAAATTCACCCCTCCACTTT,CASSDPTWQGNSPLHF
TRBD2,many,TRBV5-4,TRBJ2-5,TGTGCCAGCAGCTTGGGTGGGAGGGGAGAGACCCAGTACTTC,CASSLGGRGETQYF
.,many,TRBV29-1,TRBJ1-1,TGCAGCGGGGGCCAAGGCGACACTGAAGCTTTCTTT,CSGGQGDTEAFF
TRBD2,.,TRBV30,TRBJ2-7,TGTGCCTGGCCGACTAGCGGCTCCTACGAGCAGTACTTC,CAWPTSGSYEQYF
.,many,TRBV7-2,TRBJ2-3,TGTGCCAGCAGCTTAGATACTAGTTGGCGAACAGATACGCAGTATTTT,CASSLDTSWRTDTQYF
.,.,TRBV5-1,TRBJ2-6,TGCGCCAGCAGCTTCCGCTCTGGGGCCAACGTCCTGACTTTC,CASSFRSGANVLTF
.,many,TRBV7-2,TRBJ1-1,TGTGCCAGCAGCTTAACTGAAGCTTTCTTT,CASSLTEAFF
.,many,TRBV6-2/TRBV6-3,TRBJ1-4,TGTGCCAGCAGTTACATGGAAAAACTGTTTTTT,CASSYMEKLFF
TRBD2,many,TRBV2,TRBJ2-1,TGTGCCAGCAGTGACCTGGCACTAGCGGGTTACAATGAGCAGTTCTTC,CASSDLALAGYNEQFF
TRBD1,few,TRBV2,TRBJ1-4,TGTGCCAGCAGGGACAGGGGGCCAACTAATGAAAAACTGTTTTTT,CASRDRGPTNEKLFF
.,many,TRBV6-4,TRBJ2-2,TGTGCCAGCAGTGACAGGGACACCGGGGAGCTGTTTTTT,CASSDRDTGELFF
TRBD2,few,TRBV7-3,TRBJ2-1,TGTGCCAGCAGCACGACTAGCGGGCCCCACAATGAGCAGTTCTTC,CASSTTSGPHNEQFF
TRBD2,few,TRBV4-3,TRBJ2-5,TGCGCCAGCAGCCCCAGCGGGCTAGCGGATCAAGAGACCCAGTACTTC,CASSPSGLADQETQYF
.,few,TRBV12-3/TRBV12-4,TRBJ2-6,TGTGCCAGCAGTTGGGGCTCGGTAACTGGGGCCAACGTCCTGACTTTC,CASSWGSVTGANVLTF
.,many,TRBV9,TRBJ2-3,TGTGCCAGCAGCGTAGCCCCAGACACAGATACGCAGTATTTT,CASSVAPDTDTQYF
.,many,TRBV5-1,TRBJ2-7,TGCGCCAGCAGCTTCCAGGGGACCTACGAGCAGTACTTC,CASSFQGTYEQYF
TRBD2,many,TRBV20-1,TRBJ2-1,TGCAGTGTTACTAGCGGGAGAAATGAGCAGTTCTTC,CSVTSGRNEQFF
TRBD2,.,TRBV10-3,TRBJ2-7,TGTGCCACCTCTAAAACTAGCGGGATTGTCGACGAGCAGTACTTC,CATSKTSGIVDEQYF
.,many,TRBV7-2,TRBJ2-5,TGTGCCAGCAGCTCTACAGGGATCACGTTGGGGGAGACCCAGTACTTC,CASSSTGITLGETQYF
.,many,TRBV6-5,TRBJ2-3,TGTGCCAGCAGTTACACTGTCACAGATACGCAGTATTTT,CASSYTVTDTQYF
.,few,TRBV7-9,TRBJ2-6,TGTGCCAGCAGCTCACCGGGCAGCTCCTCTGGGGCCAACGTCCTGACTTTC,CASSSPGSSSGANVLTF
.,many,TRBV29-1,TRBJ1-1,TGCAGCGTTCAAACCGGCAGGGGCGCTGAAGCTTTCTTT,CSVQTGRGAEAFF
.,once,TRBV20-1,TRBJ1-5,TGCAGTGCTAGAGTCTTGTTGAGACAGACTAGCTATAGCAATCAGCCCCAGAATTTT,CSARVLLRQTSYSNQPQNF
TRBD1,few,TRBV4-1,TRBJ2-7,TGCGCCAGCAGCCATATGAGGACAGGGAAATACGAGCAGTACTTC,CASSHMRTGKYEQYF
.,few,TRBV7-2,TRBJ2-5,TGTGCCAGCAGCTTAGCGGGAGTCGCAGAGACCCAGTACTTC,CASSLAGVAETQYF
.,.,TRBV29-1,TRBJ1-1,TGCAGCGTTGAAGGCAGCTACACTGAAGCTTTCTTT,CSVEGSYTEAFF
.,many,TRBV28,TRBJ2-7,TGTGCCAGCAGTTCAAACCTAGGGGTTTTGGGGCAGTACTTC,CASSSNLGVLGQYF
.,.,TRBV12-3/TRBV12-4,TRBJ2-2,TGTGCCAGCAGGGGGGGACCCTTGAACACCGGGGAGCTGTTTTTT,CASRGGPLNTGELFF
.,few,TRBV28,TRBJ2-7,TGTGCCAGTGCATTAAAGATCCCCTACGAGCAGTACTTC,CASALKIPYEQYF
TRBD1,few,TRBV19,TRBJ1-1,TGTGCCAGTACGGGACCAGGGGGCCTGTACACTGAAGCTTTCTTT,CASTGPGGLYTEAFF
.,few,TRBV2,TRBJ1-2,TGTGCCAGCAGTGAAGTAGGATACCAGGGCCTCTATGGCTACACCTTC,CASSEVGYQGLYGYTF
TRBD1,many,TRBV12-3/TRBV12-4,TRBJ2-3,TGTGCCAGCAGTTTTTCCCGATTACTTCCGGGACAGGTAGAACACAGTACGCAGTATTTT,CASSFSRLLPGQVEHSTQYF
TRBD1,many,TRBV20-1,TRBJ1-6,TGCAGTGCTAGAGGGACAGGGGGAATAGGCTCACCCCTCCACTTT,CSARGTGGIGSPLHF